The present entry profiles one TCR beta chain with its context. The antigen it recognizes is unknown. Per-nucleotide qualities are absent, and no much larger clonotype sits a single base away. A two-step multiplex PCR was used to amplify TCR-beta CDR3 regions from genomic DNA, and Illumina-compatible adaptors were added in the second step. TCR-beta immunosequencing was performed on an Illumina platform as a commercial immunoSEQ service. For the original study's pipeline: Repertoires were summarised as Top 10 Clones, the percentage of T-cell templates from the ten most frequent sequences, and productive clonality. Values of productive clonality ranged from 0 to 1, with a monoclonal population indicated by a value of 1. Tumour-associated clones, identified using log10 scatter plots, were defined as sequences that made up at least 0.1% of tumour T-cell templates and were not found in the matched non-adjacent lung. Student's t-tests were used for two-group comparisons, ANOVA was used for stages, and linear regression was used for relationships, with analyses conducted in GraphPad Prism7 and R. This immuneACCESS table, as held by TCRdb, lists in-frame sequences with V and J called but not all clones. Of the missing ones, under half trace to an unresolved V gene in checked studies; the others have no known cause. Clone size and V and J calls were adopted from that table, with D and trimming inferred from the DNA. The sample table shows approximately 4,300 clones, and approximately 76% are seen once. More than 9.5% of the sample is taken by the ten largest.

Taken from the germline V gene, the CDR1 and CDR2 loops are SGHTA and FQGTGA. Reading from cysteine to phenylalanine, the CDR3 counts 15 amino acids. Of the read, only the CDR3 DNA is kept; its 45 bases are in frame from base 1. The V end loses 6 bases and the J end loses 0 bases, and a stretch of 15 bases separates them. This entry is derived from a study of immune cell composition in non-small cell lung cancer (dated 2017 in TCRdb). Some background on the complete study: Histologic subtype, mostly lung adenocarcinoma or squamous cell carcinoma, was determined with H&E together with p63, CK5, Napsin A and TTF-1 immunohistochemistry. Adaptive Biotechnologies TCR-beta sequencing was carried out on some 36 paired NSCLC tumour and non-adjacent lung specimens, as well as on 26 tumour-only specimens. Supplementary cohort #1, 10 to 11 lung adenocarcinoma cases, had paired tumour/lung TCR-beta sequencing and TIL populations generated to assess tumour reactivity. A handful of tumour specimens that had TCR-beta data belonged to rare histological subtypes and were left out of the subtype comparisons. Results the study describes overall, beyond this receptor: Significantly higher Top 10 clone scores and productive clonality were observed in lung squamous cell carcinoma than in lung adenocarcinoma tumours. Smoking pack-years did not significantly correlate with tumour TCR-beta clonality. Nearly half of NSCLC cases had tumour-associated clones >0.5%, with around 74% of squamous carcinomas showing such clones compared with 30% to 40% of adenocarcinomas. In about 11 adenocarcinoma cases, maximal tumour-associated clone frequency correlated strongly with TIL tumour reactivity, whereas overall clonality did not. The reactivity cohort was only approximately nine cases, and tumour-reactive clones were not shown to share sequences with the dominant in vivo tumour-associated clones.

Genomic DNA was extracted with the QIAamp DNA kit from frozen aliquots of unsorted single-cell suspensions. The tumour samples consisted of surgically resected non-small cell lung cancer tissue. Tissues arrived within 2 hours of resection and were immediately processed into single-cell suspensions. Tissue was broken up mechanically, digested enzymatically with DNase I, collagenase I and hyaluronidase for under 35 minutes at 37 degrees C, and then filtered and RBC-lysed. Sample: lung tumor tissue. The sequence came from a human donor with non-small cell lung cancer. In this chain, TRBV7-3 is recombined with TRBJ2-7; TRBD2 is possibly the D segment (6 matching bases). The CDR3 has the sequence CASSKNSGSSYEQYF. The bases are TGTGCCAGCAGTAAGAATTCCGGGAGCTCCTACGAGCAGTACTTC.